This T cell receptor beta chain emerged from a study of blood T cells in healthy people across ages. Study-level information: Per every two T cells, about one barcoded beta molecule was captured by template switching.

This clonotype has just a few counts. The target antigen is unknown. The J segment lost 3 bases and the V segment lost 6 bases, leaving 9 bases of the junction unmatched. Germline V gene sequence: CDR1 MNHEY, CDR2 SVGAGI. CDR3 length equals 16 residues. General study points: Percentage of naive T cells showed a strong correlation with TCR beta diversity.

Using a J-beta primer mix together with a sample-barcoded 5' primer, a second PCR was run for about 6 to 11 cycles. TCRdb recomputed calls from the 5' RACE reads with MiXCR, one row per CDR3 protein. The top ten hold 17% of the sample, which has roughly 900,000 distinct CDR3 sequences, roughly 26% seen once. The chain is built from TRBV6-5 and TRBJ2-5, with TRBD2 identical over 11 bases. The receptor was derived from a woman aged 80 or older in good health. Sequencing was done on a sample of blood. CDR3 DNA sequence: TGTGCCAGCAGAGGGCCAGCTAGCGGGGGGAAAGAGACCCAGTACTTC. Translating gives CASRGPASGGKETQYF.